The 28 T cell receptor beta chains below all came from one sample that was sequenced in a study of HIV-infected patients and healthy controls. Whole blood was used without fractionation, so all unsorted peripheral T cells were included. About 500 ng RNA was reverse transcribed with alpha and beta constant-region primers. Alpha and beta chain libraries were made separately by chain-specific third strand synthesis with multiplexing indices. TCRdb redid the calling of the 5' RACE reads with MiXCR, one entry per CDR3 protein. The table shows approximately 18,000 distinct CDR3 sequences, with more than 8% occurring only once. The sequenced sample consisted of blood. These receptors all stem from an adult in good health.

This clonotype was found many times. The rearrangement links TRBV18 to TRBJ2-5; D uncertain. V lost 0 bases, J lost 4 bases, and 9 bases lay in between. The CDR3 has 14 residues. Germline-derived CDR1 and CDR2 are KGHSH and LQKENI. CDR3: CASSPPVVLETQYF. CDR3 DNA sequence: TGTGCCAGCTCACCACCGGTAGTTCTAGAGACCCAGTACTTC.

The CDR3 loop is CASSPGTAAVEQYF. The CDR3 DNA reads TGCGCCAGCAGCCCCGGGACGGCTGCCGTCGAGCAGTACTTC. The chain employs TRBV4-1 and TRBJ2-7; the D call may be TRBD1 or TRBD2 (5 bases each). Trimming removed 4 bases at V and 6 bases at J, with 16 bases between. Per the germline V gene, CDR1 is MGHRA and CDR2 is YSYEKL. The CDR3 is 14 amino acids.

This clonotype appeared many times. J is TRBJ2-6 and V is TRBV14; D may be TRBD2 (5 bases). The CDR3 consists of 17 residues. Germline V gives CDR1 SGHDN, CDR2 FVKESK. V was cut by 0 bases and J by 2 bases, with 11 bases left in between. This CDR3 is CASSQDGGFAGANVLTF. The CDR3 bases are TGTGCCAGCAGCCAAGATGGAGGCTTCGCTGGGGCCAACGTCCTGACTTTC.

Many counts were recorded for this clonotype. This rearrangement joins TRBV12-3 or TRBV12-4 to TRBJ2-7; no reliable D call. There are 11 residues in the CDR3. V lost 3 bases to trimming and J lost 3 bases, with 3 bases between them. The CDR3 sequence: CASSFGYEQYF. The CDR3 nucleotides read TGTGCCAGCAGTTTCGGCTACGAGCAGTACTTC.

Many counts were recorded for this clonotype. This chain links TRBV27 with TRBJ2-7; 7 bases align to TRBD1. CDR1 MNHEY and CDR2 SMNVEV come from the germline V gene (reference sequence). The CDR3 sequence is 15 residues long. V dropped 4 bases and J dropped 0; count of bases not matched to a gene: 6. The CDR3 is CASSSFRDSSYEQYF. For the CDR3, the DNA is TGTGCCAGCAGTTCCTTCCGGGACAGCTCCTACGAGCAGTACTTC.

This clonotype is classed as medium-sized. The CDR3 DNA follows: TGTGCCAGCAGCCAGGGCCATCTGCTAAACATTCAGTACTTC. This gives the protein CASSQGHLLNIQYF. This sequence joins TRBV13 and TRBJ2-4; a weak D match, TRBD1 (5 bases). V dropped 5 bases and J dropped 6 bases, with 14 bases sitting between them. The CDR3 loop spans 14 amino acids. Germline CDR1 PRHDT, CDR2 FYEKMQ (reference sequence).

In its sample, this clonotype was seen many times. An end of the junction differs from the germline gene, which may be a read error. The V and J genes are TRBV27 and TRBJ2-3, with 8 bases that match TRBD2. The CDR3 is 17 amino acids. CDR1 is MNHEY and CDR2 is SMNVEV in the germline V gene (reference sequence). The CDR3 protein is CASSLGWRGAATNTQYF. The CDR3 DNA sequence: TGTGCCAGCAGTTTAGGGTGGCGGGGGGCGGCCACAAATACGCAGTATTTT.

This clonotype was seen only a few times. The rearrangement uses TRBV18 and TRBJ1-1; possible D gene TRBD1, 5 bases. Germline V gene sequence: CDR1 KGHSH, CDR2 LQKENI. Trimming shortened V by 1 base and J by 9 bases, and 18 bases separated the two germline ends. The CDR3 covers 15 residues. As DNA, the CDR3 is TGTGCCAGCTCACCACTGGCCGGACAACCCCAAAAAGCTTTCTTT. It codes for CASSPLAGQPQKAFF. Full variable domain (outside the CDR3, taken from reference TRBV18 and TRBJ1-1): NAGVMQNPRHLVRRRGQEARLRCSPMKGHSHVYWYRQLPEEGLKFMVYLQKENIIDESGMPKERFSAEFPKEGPSILRIQQVVRGDSAAYFCASSPLAGQPQKAFFGQGTRLTVV.

In its sample, this clonotype ranks as medium-sized. The chain recombines TRBV9 with TRBJ2-3; maybe TRBD1 (6 bases). CDR1 and CDR2 from the germline V gene are SGDLS and YYNGEE. V was shortened by 2 bases and J by 3 bases, with 10 bases between the two germline ends. CDR3 length: 14 amino acids. CDR3 loop: CASSVGQRTDTQYF. The CDR3 DNA reads as TGTGCCAGCAGCGTCGGACAGAGGACAGATACGCAGTATTTT.

The chain carries TRBV4-1 and TRBJ2-7; possibly TRBD2 for D (5 bases). The CDR3 extends over 17 amino acids. V was trimmed by 2 bases and J by 2 bases, leaving 19 bases between them. CDR1 is MGHRA and CDR2 is YSYEKL in the germline V gene. The CDR3 here is CASSQFRGLAVTYEQYF. In nucleotides, the CDR3 is TGCGCCAGCAGCCAATTCCGTGGCCTAGCCGTGACCTACGAGCAGTACTTC.

This clonotype came up a few times. The gene calls are TRBV5-1 and TRBJ1-1; D possibly corresponds to TRBD1 (5 bases). Deletions cut 2 bases from V and 2 bases from J, with 16 bases between. CDR3 size: 16 residues. Germline CDR1 is SGHRS and CDR2 is YFSETQ. CDR3 sequence (DNA): TGCGCCAGCAGCTTCCTCTTCGCACAGGCCAACACTGAAGCTTTCTTT. Translating gives CASSFLFAQANTEAFF.

This clonotype is medium-sized. The chain has TRBV7-8 and TRBJ1-3; D is perhaps TRBD1 (6 bases). Trimming removed 5 bases from V and 2 bases from J, with 13 bases in between. The germline gives CDR1 SGHVS, CDR2 FQNEAQ. The CDR3 is made up of 15 amino acids. CDR3 region: CASSHEQGTGNTIYF. The CDR3 region has the DNA TGTGCCAGCAGCCACGAACAGGGAACTGGAAACACCATATATTTT.

This clonotype has more than one count but fewer than ten. Germline is not matched at one junction end, which may reflect a read error. The V gene is TRBV20-1, the J gene TRBJ2-7, with 14 nucleotides matching TRBD2. Germline V gene lookup returns CDR1 DFQATT and CDR2 SNEGSKA (reference sequence). This CDR3 has 18 residues. The CDR3 nucleotides are TGCAGTGCTAGAGCCGGGACTAGCGGGAGAGGAGTAGTTCGCGGGGCTCGGTTC. This sequence encodes CSARAGTSGRGVVRGARF.

This clonotype was recorded at least ten times. J is TRBJ1-5 and V is TRBV20-1, with a tentative D call TRBD1 (5 bases). Deletions cut 5 bases from V and 4 bases from J, with 12 bases between. CDR3 length: 13 amino acids. CDR1 and CDR2 from the germline V gene are DFQATT and SNEGSKA (reference sequence). The DNA of the CDR3 is TGCAGTGCTGAAAGCAGGGTGAATCAGCCCCAGCATTTT. Residues: CSAESRVNQPQHF.

The table lists this clonotype with many counts. V and J are TRBV10-3 and TRBJ1-4, with 7 bases identical to TRBD1. Looked up from germline, CDR1 is ENHRY and CDR2 is SYGVKD. With V trimmed by 11 bases and J by 0 bases, 3 bases remained unmatched. CDR3 length: 13 residues. CDR3 in amino acids: CAAQGSTNEKLFF. The CDR3 DNA is TGTGCCGCACAGGGGTCAACTAATGAAAAACTGTTTTTT.

This clonotype was recorded at least ten times. V gene TRBV6-2 or TRBV6-3 combines with J gene TRBJ2-3; 12 nucleotides line up with TRBD2. Trimming took 5 bases from V and 0 from J; bases not matched to a gene: 9. This CDR3 contains 18 residues. Germline V gives CDR1 MNHEY, CDR2 SVGEGT. The CDR3 coding sequence is TGTGCCAGCAGTAAGCAACCGGGACTAGCGGGTAGCACAGATACGCAGTATTTT. It translates to CASSKQPGLAGSTDTQYF.

This clonotype was seen many times. V is TRBV28 and J is TRBJ2-7, with D hard to call. The germline CDR1 and CDR2 sequences are MDHEN and SYDVKM. V was pared by 3 bases and J by 2 bases, with 8 bases between. The CDR3 totals 13 residues. This chain's CDR3 is CASSLGAAYEQYF. The DNA for the CDR3 is TGTGCCAGCAGTTTGGGTGCAGCCTACGAGCAGTACTTC.

By sample share, this clonotype is medium-sized. CDR3 protein: CASSLGTANSYEQYF. CDR3 sequence (DNA): TGTGCCAGCAGCTTAGGGACAGCCAATTCCTACGAGCAGTACTTC. The chain employs TRBV7-9 and TRBJ2-7, with D perhaps TRBD1 (6 bases). V lost 1 base and J lost 1, with 11 bases in between. The germline V gene has CDR1 SEHNR and CDR2 FQNEAQ (reference sequence). This CDR3 spans 15 amino acids. The full variable domain, its missing parts supplied by reference TRBV7-9 and TRBJ2-7, is DTGVSQNPRHKITKRGQNVTFRCDPISEHNRLYWYRQTLGQGPEFLTYFQNEAQLEKSRLLSDRFSAERPKGSFSTLEIQRTEQGDSAMYLCASSLGTANSYEQYFGPGTRLTVT.

This clonotype showed up many times. The chain has TRBV7-9 and TRBJ1-1; D may be TRBD1 (5 bases). Trimming took 5 bases from V and 1 from J, leaving 14 bases between them. This CDR3 spans 15 amino acids. In germline, CDR1 is SEHNR, CDR2 FQNEAQ (reference sequence). The CDR3 loop is CASSLRQTENTEAFF. CDR3 coding DNA: TGTGCCAGCAGCCTTCGACAGACCGAGAACACTGAAGCTTTCTTT.

This clonotype was recorded at least ten times. This chain links TRBV4-1 with TRBJ2-5; D possibly uses TRBD1 or TRBD2 (6 bases each). CDR3 length equals 15 residues. CDR1 is MGHRA and CDR2 is YSYEKL in the germline V gene. Trimming shortened V by 1 base and J by 7 bases, and 16 bases separated the two germline ends. The CDR3 DNA sequence: TGCGCCAGCAGCCAAGTTACCGGGGGCGCCGGGACCCAGTACTTC. This translates into CASSQVTGGAGTQYF.

This clonotype was observed many times. CDR3 DNA sequence: TGCAGTGCTAATCAGGGGGCAGGTCAGCCCCAGCATTTT. The encoded protein is CSANQGAGQPQHF. The chain has TRBV20-1 and TRBJ1-5, with 8 bases lining up with TRBD1. Germline V lookup: CDR1 DFQATT, CDR2 SNEGSKA (reference sequence). The CDR3 totals 13 residues. Trimming cost V 4 bases and J 6 bases; bases outside gene matches: 5.

The chain employs TRBV4-1 and TRBJ2-1, with D possibly TRBD2 on 6 matching bases. Trimming stripped 3 bases from V and 8 bases from J, with 14 bases between. The CDR3 has 14 residues. Germline CDR1 reads MGHRA; CDR2 reads YSYEKL. DNA of the CDR3: TGCGCCAGCAGCCAGAAGATTACTAGCTATGAGCAGTTCTTC. Its protein product is CASSQKITSYEQFF.

This clonotype was found many times. The rearrangement uses TRBV27 and TRBJ2-1; TRBD1 matches at 7 bases. The CDR3 covers 16 residues. The J segment lost 8 bases and the V segment lost 0 bases, leaving 10 bases of the junction unmatched. The germline gives CDR1 MNHEY, CDR2 SMNVEV (reference sequence). This chain's CDR3 is CASSLSGRGHSYEQFF. CDR3 in DNA: TGTGCCAGCAGTTTATCGGGAAGGGGGCATAGCTATGAGCAGTTCTTC.

This clonotype has a count of ten or more. The chain combines TRBV6-5 with TRBJ2-3; no clear D gene. V lost 5 bases and J lost 7, with 13 bases in between. The CDR3 is 13 residues long. Germline V gene data show CDR1 as MNHEY and CDR2 as SVGAGI. CDR3 DNA: TGTGCCAGCAGTCCGGTACGGTTGAATACGCAGTATTTT. Translated, it gives CASSPVRLNTQYF.

This clonotype was observed many times. This chain uses TRBV6-6 with TRBJ1-4, with D perhaps TRBD1 (5 bases). Germline assignment: CDR1 MNHNY and CDR2 SVGAGI (reference sequence). The CDR3 is made up of 14 amino acids. The V gene lost 7 bases and the J gene lost 8 bases, with 17 bases spanning the gap. The CDR3 is CASTRDWRGEKLFF. The CDR3 DNA is TGTGCCAGCACCCGGGACTGGAGGGGCGAAAAACTGTTTTTT.

As concerns this clonotype: This may arise from a read error, as a much more abundant clone is one base away. The chain links TRBV25-1 to TRBJ1-5, with 9 nucleotides matching TRBD1. CDR1 MGHDK and CDR2 SYGVNS come from the germline V gene. The CDR3 runs 16 residues. The CDR3 is CVSSDRGTGKNQPQHF. The CDR3 DNA follows: TGTGTCAGCAGTGATCGGGGGACAGGGAAAAATCAGCCCCAGCATTTT. Together with reference TRBV25-1 and TRBJ1-5, the CDR3 gives the full variable domain: EADIYQTPRYLVIGTGKKITLECSQTMGHDKMYWYQQDPGMELHLIHYSYGVNSTEKGDLSSESTVSRIRTEHFPLTLESARPSHTSQYLCVSSDRGTGKNQPQHFGDGTRLSIL.

This clonotype was observed many times. The chain couples TRBV20-1 to TRBJ2-5, with 13 bases aligning to TRBD2. Germline V CDR1 and CDR2: DFQATT, SNEGSKA (reference sequence). V lost 0 bases and J lost 5; bases outside the gene matches: 6. This CDR3 region has 16 residues. Here the CDR3 DNA reads TGCAGTGCTAGAGATCTGGGACTAGCGGGACTCGAGACCCAGTACTTC. This gives the protein CSARDLGLAGLETQYF.

Only a few counts were recorded for this clonotype. The chain carries TRBV18 and TRBJ2-5; 9 nucleotides line up with TRBD2. The germline V gene encodes CDR1 KGHSH and CDR2 LQKENI. With V trimmed by 0 bases and J by 4 bases, 24 bases remained unmatched. The CDR3 is 22 amino acids. CDR3 DNA sequence: TGTGCCAGCTCACCACCGCCGGGCTCAGGGTTTAGCGGGAGTGTTTTTGGAGAGACCCAGTACTTC. It encodes CASSPPPGSGFSGSVFGETQYF.